This passage covers 4 T cell receptor beta chains from one sample sequenced in a study of T cells after yellow fever vaccination. TCRdb reanalysed the 5' RACE reads using MiXCR and keeps one entry per CDR3 protein. Here the sample spans under 600,000 distinct CDR3 sequences, around a fifth being singletons. The sample was PBMCs, taken less than 25 days after the first yellow fever vaccination. The receptors originated from a man between 18 and 29 years old who received the YFV17D yellow fever vaccine.

This clonotype appeared a few times. The chain links TRBV10-1 to TRBJ1-5; D may be TRBD1 (5 bases). CDR1 and CDR2 from the germline V gene are WNHNN and SYGVQD (reference sequence). The CDR3 covers 15 residues. V was pared by 8 bases and J by 4 bases, with 18 bases between. CDR3 in amino acids: CASPGARERNQPQHF. The CDR3 DNA reads TGCGCCAGCCCCGGAGCCAGGGAGAGGAATCAGCCCCAGCATTTT.

This clonotype has a handful of counts. This sequence joins TRBV11-2 and TRBJ2-7; no reliable D call. In germline, CDR1 is SGHAT, CDR2 FQNNGV. The length of the CDR3 is 13 residues. V was clipped by 1 base and J by 4 bases, with 8 bases between them. The DNA for the CDR3 is TGTGCCAGCAGCTTAGTGTCAGAATACGAGCAGTACTTC. This sequence encodes CASSLVSEYEQYF.

This chain links TRBV5-4 with TRBJ2-7; D is ambiguous. V gave up 4 bases and J gave up 1 base, with 9 bases separating them. The germline gives CDR1 SGHNT, CDR2 YYREEE (reference sequence). The CDR3 covers 13 residues. The CDR3 sequence is CASSVGSSYEQYV. The CDR3 coding sequence is TGTGCCAGCAGCGTTGGATCTTCCTACGAGCAGTACGTC.

The chain employs TRBV12-3 or TRBV12-4 and TRBJ2-5; 12 bases are shared with TRBD1. This CDR3 has 15 residues. J lost 5 bases, V lost 6 bases, and 7 bases had no gene match. CDR3: CASRKAGTGGETQYF. Written as DNA, the CDR3 is TGTGCCAGCAGAAAGGCCGGGACAGGGGGCGAGACCCAGTACTTC.